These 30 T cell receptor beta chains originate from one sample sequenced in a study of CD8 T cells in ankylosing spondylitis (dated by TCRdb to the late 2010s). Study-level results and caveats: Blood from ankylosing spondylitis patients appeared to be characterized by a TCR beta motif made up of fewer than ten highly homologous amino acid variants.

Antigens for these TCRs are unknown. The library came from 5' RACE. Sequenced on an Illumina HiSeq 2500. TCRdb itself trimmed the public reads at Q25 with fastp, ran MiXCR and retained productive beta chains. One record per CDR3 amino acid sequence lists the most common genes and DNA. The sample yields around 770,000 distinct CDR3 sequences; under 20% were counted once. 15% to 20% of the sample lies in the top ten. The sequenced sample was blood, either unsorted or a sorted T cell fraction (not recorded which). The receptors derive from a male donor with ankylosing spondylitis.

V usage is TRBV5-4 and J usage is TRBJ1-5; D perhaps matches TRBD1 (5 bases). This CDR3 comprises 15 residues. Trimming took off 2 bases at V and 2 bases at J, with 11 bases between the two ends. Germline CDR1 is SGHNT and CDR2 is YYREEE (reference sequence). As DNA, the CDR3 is TGTGCCAGCAGCTTCCCAGACAGACGCAATCAGCCCCAGCATTTT. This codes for CASSFPDRRNQPQHF. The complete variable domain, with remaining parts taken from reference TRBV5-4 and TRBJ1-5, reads ETGVTQSPTHLIKTRGQQVTLRCSSQSGHNTVSWYQQALGQGPQFIFQYYREEENGRGNFPPRFSGLQFPNYSSELNVNALELDDSALYLCASSFPDRRNQPQHFGDGTRLSIL.

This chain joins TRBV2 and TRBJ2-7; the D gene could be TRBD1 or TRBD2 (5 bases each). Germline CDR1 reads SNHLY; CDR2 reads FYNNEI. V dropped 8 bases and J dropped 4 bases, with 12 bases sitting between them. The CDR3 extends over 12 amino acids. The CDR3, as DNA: TGTGCCAGCTATGGGGCGGGTTACGAGCAGTACTTC. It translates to CASYGAGYEQYF. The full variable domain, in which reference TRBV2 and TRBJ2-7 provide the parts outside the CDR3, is EPEVTQTPSHQVTQMGQEVILRCVPISNHLYFYWYRQILGQKVEFLVSFYNNEISEKSEIFDDQFSVERPDGSNFTLKIRSTKLEDSAMYFCASYGAGYEQYFGPGTRLTVT.

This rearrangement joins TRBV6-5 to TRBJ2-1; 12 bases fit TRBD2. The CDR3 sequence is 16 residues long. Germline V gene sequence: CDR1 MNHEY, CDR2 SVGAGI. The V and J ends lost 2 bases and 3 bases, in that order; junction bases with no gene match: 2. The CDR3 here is CASSYTSGGIYNEQFF. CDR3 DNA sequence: TGTGCCAGCAGTTACACTAGCGGGGGGATCTACAATGAGCAGTTCTTC.

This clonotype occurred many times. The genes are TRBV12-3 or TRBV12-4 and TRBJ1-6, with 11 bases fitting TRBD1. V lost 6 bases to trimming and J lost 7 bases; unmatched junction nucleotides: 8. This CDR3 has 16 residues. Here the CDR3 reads CASSPGTGGRNSPLHF. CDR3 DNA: TGTGCCAGCAGCCCCGGGACAGGGGGGCGGAATTCACCCCTCCACTTT.

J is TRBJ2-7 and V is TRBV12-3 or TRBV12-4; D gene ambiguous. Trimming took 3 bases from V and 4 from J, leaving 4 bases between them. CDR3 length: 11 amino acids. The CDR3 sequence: CASSLQYEQYF. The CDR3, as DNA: TGTGCCAGCAGTTTGCAGTACGAGCAGTACTTC.

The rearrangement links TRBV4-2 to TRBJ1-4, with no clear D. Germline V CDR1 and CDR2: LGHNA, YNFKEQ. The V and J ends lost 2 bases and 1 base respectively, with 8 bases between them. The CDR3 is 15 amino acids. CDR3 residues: CASSQLAETNEKLFF. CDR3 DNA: TGTGCCAGCAGCCAATTGGCGGAAACTAATGAAAAACTGTTTTTT.

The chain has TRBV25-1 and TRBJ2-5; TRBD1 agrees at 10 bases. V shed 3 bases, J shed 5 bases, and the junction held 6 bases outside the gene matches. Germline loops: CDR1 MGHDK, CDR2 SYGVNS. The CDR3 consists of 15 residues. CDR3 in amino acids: CASSELTGGRETQYF. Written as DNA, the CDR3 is TGTGCCAGCAGTGAGTTGACAGGGGGCCGGGAGACCCAGTACTTC.

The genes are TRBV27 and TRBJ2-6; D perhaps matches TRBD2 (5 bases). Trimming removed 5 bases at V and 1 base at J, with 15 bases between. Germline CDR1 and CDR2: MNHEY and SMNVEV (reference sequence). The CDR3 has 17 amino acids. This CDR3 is CASSADPRRSGANVLTF. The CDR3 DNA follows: TGTGCCAGCAGTGCCGATCCTCGGAGGTCTGGGGCCAACGTCCTGACTTTC.

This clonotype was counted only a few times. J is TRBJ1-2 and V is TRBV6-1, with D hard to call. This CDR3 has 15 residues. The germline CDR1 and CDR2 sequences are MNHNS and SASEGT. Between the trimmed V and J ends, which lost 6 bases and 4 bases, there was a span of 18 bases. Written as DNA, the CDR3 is TGTGCCAGCAGCCTCCGGGGATCTGAGTCCTATGGCTACACCTTC. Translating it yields CASSLRGSESYGYTF.

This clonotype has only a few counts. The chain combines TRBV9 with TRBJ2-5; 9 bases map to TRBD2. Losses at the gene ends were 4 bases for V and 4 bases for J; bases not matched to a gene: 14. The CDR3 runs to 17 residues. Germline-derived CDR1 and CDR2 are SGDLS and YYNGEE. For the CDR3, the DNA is TGTGCCAGCAGCCCGAGAGAGGGCGGGAGGGCCTCAGAGACCCAGTACTTC. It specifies CASSPREGGRASETQYF.

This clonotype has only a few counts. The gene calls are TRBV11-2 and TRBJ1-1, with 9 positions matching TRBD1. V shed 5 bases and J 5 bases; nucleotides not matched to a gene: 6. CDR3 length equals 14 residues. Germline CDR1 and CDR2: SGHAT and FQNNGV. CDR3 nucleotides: TGTGCCAGCAGCCGGCGGGACAGGGAGACTGAAGCTTTCTTT. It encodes CASSRRDRETEAFF.

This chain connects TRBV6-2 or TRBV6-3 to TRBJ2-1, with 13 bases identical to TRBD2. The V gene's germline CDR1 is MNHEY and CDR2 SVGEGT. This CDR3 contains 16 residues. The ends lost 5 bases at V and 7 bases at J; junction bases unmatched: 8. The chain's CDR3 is CASSNQGLAGINEQFF. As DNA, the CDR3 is TGTGCCAGCAGTAACCAGGGACTAGCGGGAATTAATGAGCAGTTCTTC.

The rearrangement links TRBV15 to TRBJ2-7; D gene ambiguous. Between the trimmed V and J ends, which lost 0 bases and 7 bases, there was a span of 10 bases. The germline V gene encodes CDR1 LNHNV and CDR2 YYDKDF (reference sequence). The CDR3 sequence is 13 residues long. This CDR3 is CATSRDSWAEQYF. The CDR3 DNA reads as TGTGCCACCAGCAGAGATTCTTGGGCGGAGCAGTACTTC.

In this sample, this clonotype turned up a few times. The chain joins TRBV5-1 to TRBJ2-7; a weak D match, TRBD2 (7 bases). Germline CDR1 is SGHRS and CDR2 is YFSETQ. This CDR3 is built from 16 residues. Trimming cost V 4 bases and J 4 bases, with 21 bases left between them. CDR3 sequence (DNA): TGCGCCAGCAGCCCGGGGGGTCTGGACAGCCCATACGAGCAGTACTTC. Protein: CASSPGGLDSPYEQYF. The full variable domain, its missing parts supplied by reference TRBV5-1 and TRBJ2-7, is KAGVTQTPRYLIKTRGQQVTLSCSPISGHRSVSWYQQTPGQGLQFLFEYFSETQRNKGNFPGRFSGRQFSNSRSEMNVSTLELGDSALYLCASSPGGLDSPYEQYFGPGTRLTVT.

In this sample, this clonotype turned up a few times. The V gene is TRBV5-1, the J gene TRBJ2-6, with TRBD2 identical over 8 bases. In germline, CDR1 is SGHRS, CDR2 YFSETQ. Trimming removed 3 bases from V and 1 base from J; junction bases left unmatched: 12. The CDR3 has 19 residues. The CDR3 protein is CASSSSGTRARSGANVLTF. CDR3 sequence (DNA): TGCGCCAGCAGCTCATCCGGGACTAGGGCAAGATCTGGGGCCAACGTCCTGACTTTC. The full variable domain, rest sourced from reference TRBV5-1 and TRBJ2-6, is KAGVTQTPRYLIKTRGQQVTLSCSPISGHRSVSWYQQTPGQGLQFLFEYFSETQRNKGNFPGRFSGRQFSNSRSEMNVSTLELGDSALYLCASSSSGTRARSGANVLTFGAGSRLTVL.

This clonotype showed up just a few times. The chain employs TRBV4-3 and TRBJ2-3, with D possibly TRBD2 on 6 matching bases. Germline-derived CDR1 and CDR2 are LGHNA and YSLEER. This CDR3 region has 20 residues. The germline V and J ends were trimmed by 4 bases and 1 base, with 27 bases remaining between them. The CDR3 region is CASSPELLSPTGVGTDTQYF. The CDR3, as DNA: TGCGCCAGCAGCCCCGAGCTTTTAAGTCCCACGGGAGTGGGCACAGATACGCAGTATTTT.

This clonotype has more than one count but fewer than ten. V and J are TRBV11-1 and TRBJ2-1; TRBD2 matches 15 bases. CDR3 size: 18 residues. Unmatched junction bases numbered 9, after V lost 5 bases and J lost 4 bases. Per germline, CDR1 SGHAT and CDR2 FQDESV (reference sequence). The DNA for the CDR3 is TGTGCCAGCAGCCCGGGGACTAGCGGGGGGAGAGATTACAATGAGCAGTTCTTC. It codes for CASSPGTSGGRDYNEQFF. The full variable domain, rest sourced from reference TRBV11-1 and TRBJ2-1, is EAEVAQSPRYKITEKSQAVAFWCDPISGHATLYWYRQILGQGPELLVQFQDESVVDDSQLPKDRFSAERLKGVDSTLKIQPAELGDSAMYLCASSPGTSGGRDYNEQFFGPGTRLTVL.

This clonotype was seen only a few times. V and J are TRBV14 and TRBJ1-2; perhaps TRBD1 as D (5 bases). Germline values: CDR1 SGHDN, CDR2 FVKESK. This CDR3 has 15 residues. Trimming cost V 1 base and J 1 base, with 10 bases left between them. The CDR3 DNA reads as TGTGCCAGCAGCCAAGGGTCCAGGGTTAACTATGGCTACACCTTC. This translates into CASSQGSRVNYGYTF.

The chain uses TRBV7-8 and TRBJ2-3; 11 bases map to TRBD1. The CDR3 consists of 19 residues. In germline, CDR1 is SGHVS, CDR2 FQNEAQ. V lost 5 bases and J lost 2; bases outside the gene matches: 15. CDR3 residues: CASSGAGTGGNRVTDTQYF. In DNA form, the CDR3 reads TGTGCCAGCAGCGGAGCCGGGACAGGGGGAAATAGAGTCACAGATACGCAGTATTTT.

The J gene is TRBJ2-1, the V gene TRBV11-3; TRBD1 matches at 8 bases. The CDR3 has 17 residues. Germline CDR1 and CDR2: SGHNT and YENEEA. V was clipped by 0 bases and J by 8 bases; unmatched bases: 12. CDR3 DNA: TGTGCCAGCAGCTTAGATATTGGCAGGGGGCGGATCGATGAGCAGTTCTTC. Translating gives CASSLDIGRGRIDEQFF.

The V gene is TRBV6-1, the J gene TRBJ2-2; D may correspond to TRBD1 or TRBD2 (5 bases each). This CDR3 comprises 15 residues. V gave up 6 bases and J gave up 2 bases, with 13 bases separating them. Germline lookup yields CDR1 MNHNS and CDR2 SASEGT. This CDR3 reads CASRQPGPNTGELFF. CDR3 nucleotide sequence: TGTGCCAGCAGGCAACCGGGGCCTAACACCGGGGAGCTGTTTTTT.

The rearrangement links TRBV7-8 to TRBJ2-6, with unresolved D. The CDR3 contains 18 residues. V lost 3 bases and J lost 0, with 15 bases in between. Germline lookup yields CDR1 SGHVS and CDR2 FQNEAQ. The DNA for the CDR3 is TGTGCCAGCAGCTTGCTAGGACCGATGACCTCTGGGGCCAACGTCCTGACTTTC. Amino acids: CASSLLGPMTSGANVLTF.

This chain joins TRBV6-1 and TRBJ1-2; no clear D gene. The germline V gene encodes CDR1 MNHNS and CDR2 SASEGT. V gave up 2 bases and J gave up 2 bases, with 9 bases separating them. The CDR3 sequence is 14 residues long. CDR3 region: CASSEPPNNYGYTF. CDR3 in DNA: TGTGCCAGCAGTGAACCCCCAAACAACTATGGCTACACCTTC.

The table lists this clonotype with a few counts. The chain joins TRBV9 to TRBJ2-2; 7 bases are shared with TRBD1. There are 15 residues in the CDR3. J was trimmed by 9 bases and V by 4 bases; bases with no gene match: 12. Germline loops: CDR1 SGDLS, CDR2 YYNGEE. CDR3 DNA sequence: TGTGCCAGCAGCCCCCAGGACAGGATGGCGCGGGAGCTGTTTTTT. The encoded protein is CASSPQDRMARELFF.

The CDR3 nucleotides read TGTGCCAGCAGGGGGGCCCAGGCGGCTTTCTTT. This encodes CASRGAQAAFF. The V call is TRBV6-5, the J call TRBJ1-1, with a weak D call TRBD1 (6 bases). Germline lookup yields CDR1 MNHEY and CDR2 SVGAGI. The CDR3 contains 11 residues. The V end was cut by 6 bases, the J end by 11 bases, with 13 bases between.

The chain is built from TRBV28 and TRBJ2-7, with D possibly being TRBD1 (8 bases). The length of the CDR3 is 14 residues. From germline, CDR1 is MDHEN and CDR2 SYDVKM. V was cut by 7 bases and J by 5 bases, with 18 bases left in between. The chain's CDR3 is CASIKQGGQNEQYF. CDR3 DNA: TGTGCCAGCATAAAACAGGGGGGGCAGAACGAGCAGTACTTC.

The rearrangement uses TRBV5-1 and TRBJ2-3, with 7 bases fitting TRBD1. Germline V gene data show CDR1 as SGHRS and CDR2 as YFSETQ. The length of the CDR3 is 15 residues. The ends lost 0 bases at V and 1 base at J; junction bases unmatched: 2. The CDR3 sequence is CASSLDQGGTDTQYF. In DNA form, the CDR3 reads TGCGCCAGCAGCTTGGACCAGGGGGGCACAGATACGCAGTATTTT. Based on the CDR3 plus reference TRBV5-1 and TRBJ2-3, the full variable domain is KAGVTQTPRYLIKTRGQQVTLSCSPISGHRSVSWYQQTPGQGLQFLFEYFSETQRNKGNFPGRFSGRQFSNSRSEMNVSTLELGDSALYLCASSLDQGGTDTQYFGPGTRLTVL.

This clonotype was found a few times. CDR3 amino acids: CASSQPTRTSGGRGSTDTQYF. The CDR3 DNA reads as TGTGCCAGCAGTCAACCCACTCGGACTAGCGGGGGCCGTGGAAGCACAGATACGCAGTATTTT. The chain joins TRBV6-1 to TRBJ2-3, with 13 bases aligning to TRBD2. V lost 5 bases and J lost 0; bases outside the gene matches: 17. This CDR3 contains 21 residues. CDR1 is MNHNS and CDR2 is SASEGT in the germline V gene.

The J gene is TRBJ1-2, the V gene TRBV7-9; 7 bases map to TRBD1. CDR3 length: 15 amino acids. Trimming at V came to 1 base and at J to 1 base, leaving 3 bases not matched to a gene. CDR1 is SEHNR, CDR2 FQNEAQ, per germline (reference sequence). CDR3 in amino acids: CASSLEGGFNYGYTF. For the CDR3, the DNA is TGTGCCAGCAGCTTAGAAGGGGGCTTTAACTATGGCTACACCTTC. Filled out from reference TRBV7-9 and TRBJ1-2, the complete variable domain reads DTGVSQNPRHKITKRGQNVTFRCDPISEHNRLYWYRQTLGQGPEFLTYFQNEAQLEKSRLLSDRFSAERPKGSFSTLEIQRTEQGDSAMYLCASSLEGGFNYGYTFGSGTRLTVV.

The CDR3 DNA reads as TGTGCCAGCAGTTATTCGAGGGGGTACGAGCAGTACTTC. It is translated as CASSYSRGYEQYF. The chain uses TRBV6-6 and TRBJ2-7; a weak D match, TRBD1 (6 bases). Germline lookup yields CDR1 MNHNY and CDR2 SVGAGI (reference sequence). V was trimmed by 3 bases and J by 4 bases, leaving 10 bases between them. CDR3 length: 13 amino acids.